There are a few counts of the clone carrying this T cell receptor (beta chain). A clone one base away is much larger, so this may be a read error. This entry belongs to a study of CD8+CD57+ T cells in acquired aplastic anemia. Study-level information: Quantities of DNA derived from sorted CD4+ and CD8+ cells averaged approximately 3 ug.

This CDR3 has 16 residues. V gave up 6 bases and J gave up 0 bases, with 18 bases separating them. CDR1 PRHDT and CDR2 FYEKMQ come from the germline V gene (reference sequence). The template used for profiling TCR beta VDJ and CDR3 was genomic DNA. TCRdb recomputed calls from the reads with MiXCR, one row per CDR3 protein. The sample holds some 210,000 distinct CDR3 sequences; under 65% are singletons and the top ten take approximately 30%. The chain employs TRBV13 and TRBJ2-7; perhaps TRBD1 as D (6 bases). Sequenced input: sorted CD4+, CD8+, or CD8+CD57+ T cells (not recorded which) from PBMCs. This sequence was found in a human donor in good health. The CDR3 reads CASRQLGTLGSYEQYF. In nucleotides, the CDR3 is TGTGCCAGCAGACAACTTGGGACACTGGGCTCCTACGAGCAGTACTTC.